This TCR beta chain was recorded in a study of response to subunit inactivated influenza vaccine. Broader study findings: Only a handful of new T cells, the authors suggested, are recruited with each seasonal influenza vaccination.

Remarks on this clonotype: Its antigen is not identified.

TCRdb used MiXCR to reprocess the RT-PCR reads, holding one entry per CDR3 protein. The table has approximately 500,000 distinct CDR3 sequences, over 10% seen once. V shed 5 bases and J shed 12 bases, with 16 bases lying between them. This CDR3 contains 12 residues. Germline V gives CDR1 MNHEY, CDR2 SMNVEV (reference sequence). This clonotype was sampled from a man in his fifties who received an inactivated influenza vaccine. The chain recombines TRBV27 with TRBJ1-1, with D possibly TRBD1 on 5 matching bases. The sample was PBMCs from blood, taken 45 days after vaccination. The CDR3 bases are TGTGCCAGCAGTAGTTGGGACGCTGCCACTTTCTTT. It yields the protein CASSSWDAATFF.